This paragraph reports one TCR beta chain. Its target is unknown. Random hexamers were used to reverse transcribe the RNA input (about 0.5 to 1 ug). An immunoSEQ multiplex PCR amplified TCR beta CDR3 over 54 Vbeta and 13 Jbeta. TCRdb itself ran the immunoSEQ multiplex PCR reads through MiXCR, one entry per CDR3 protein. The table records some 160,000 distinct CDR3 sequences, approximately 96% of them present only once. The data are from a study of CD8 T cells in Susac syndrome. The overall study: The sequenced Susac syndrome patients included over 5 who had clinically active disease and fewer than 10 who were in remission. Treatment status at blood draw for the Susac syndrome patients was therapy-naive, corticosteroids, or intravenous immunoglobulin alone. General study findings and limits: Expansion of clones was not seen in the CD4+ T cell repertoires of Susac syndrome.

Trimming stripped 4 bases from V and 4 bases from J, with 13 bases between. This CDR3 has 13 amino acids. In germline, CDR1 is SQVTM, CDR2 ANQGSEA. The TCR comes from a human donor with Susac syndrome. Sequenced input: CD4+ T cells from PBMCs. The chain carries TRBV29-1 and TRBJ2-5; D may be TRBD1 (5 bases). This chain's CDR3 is CSVALLTGETQYF. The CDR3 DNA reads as TGCAGCGTTGCCCTGTTAACAGGAGAGACCCAGTACTTC.